This T cell receptor (beta chain) is drawn from a study of cytomegalovirus exposure and HLA in healthy donors. The study, taken as a whole, reports: Exclusion as indistinguishable affected some V segments, including TRBV6-2 and TRBV6-3. Common viral pathogens (according to a later analysis) appeared linked to several of the most significant clusters.

As for this clone: Its specificity is unknown.

J gave up 4 bases and V 3 bases, and 9 bases lay outside the gene matches. The germline V gene encodes CDR1 SGHAT and CDR2 FQNNGV. CDR3 length: 16 amino acids. A multiplex PCR was run with 60 Vbeta primers and 13 Jbeta primers. Here immunoSEQ multiplex PCR was the method, and the copy in TCRdb shows in-frame clones only, minus some. The table lists roughly 77,000 clones. V usage is TRBV11-2 and J usage is TRBJ2-3; TRBD2 matches 8 bases. This receptor was taken from a female donor in good health and CMV-seropositive. The sequenced sample was PBMCs. This CDR3 reads CASSFAAGGGADTQYF. The DNA for the CDR3 is TGTGCCAGCAGCTTTGCTGCGGGAGGAGGGGCAGATACGCAGTATTTT.